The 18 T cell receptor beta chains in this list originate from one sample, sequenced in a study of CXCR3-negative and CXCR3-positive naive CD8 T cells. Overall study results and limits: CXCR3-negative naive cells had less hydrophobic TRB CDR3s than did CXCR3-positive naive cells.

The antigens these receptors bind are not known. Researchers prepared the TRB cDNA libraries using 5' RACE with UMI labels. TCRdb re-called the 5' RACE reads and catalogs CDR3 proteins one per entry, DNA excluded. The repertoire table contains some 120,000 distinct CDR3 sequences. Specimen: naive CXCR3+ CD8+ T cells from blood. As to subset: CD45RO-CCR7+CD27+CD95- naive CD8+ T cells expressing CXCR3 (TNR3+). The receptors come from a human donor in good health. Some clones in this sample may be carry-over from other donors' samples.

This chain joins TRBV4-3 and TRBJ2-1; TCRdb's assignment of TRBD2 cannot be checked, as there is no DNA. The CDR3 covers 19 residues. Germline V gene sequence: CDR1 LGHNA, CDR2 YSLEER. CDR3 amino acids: CASSQDWLAGGPAYNEQFF.

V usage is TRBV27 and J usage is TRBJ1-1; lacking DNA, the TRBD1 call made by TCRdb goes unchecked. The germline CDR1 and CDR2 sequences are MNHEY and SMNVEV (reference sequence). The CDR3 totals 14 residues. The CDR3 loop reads CASSPWDLNTEAFF.

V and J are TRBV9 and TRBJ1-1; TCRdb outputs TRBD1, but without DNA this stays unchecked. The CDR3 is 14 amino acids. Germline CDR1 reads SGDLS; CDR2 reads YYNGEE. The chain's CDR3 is CASSPPGGPTEAFF. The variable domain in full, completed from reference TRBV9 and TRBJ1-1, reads DSGVTQTPKHLITATGQRVTLRCSPRSGDLSVYWYQQSLDQGLQFLIQYYNGEERAKGNILERFSAQQFPDLHSELNLSSLELGDSALYFCASSPPGGPTEAFFGQGTRLTVV.

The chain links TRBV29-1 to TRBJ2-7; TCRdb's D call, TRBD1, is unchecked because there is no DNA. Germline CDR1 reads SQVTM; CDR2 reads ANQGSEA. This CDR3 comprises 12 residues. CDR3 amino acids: CSVSETGVEQYF.

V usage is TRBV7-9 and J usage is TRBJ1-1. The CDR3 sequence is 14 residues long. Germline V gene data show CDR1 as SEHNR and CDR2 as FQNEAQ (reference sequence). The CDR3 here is CASSLVSENTEAFF.

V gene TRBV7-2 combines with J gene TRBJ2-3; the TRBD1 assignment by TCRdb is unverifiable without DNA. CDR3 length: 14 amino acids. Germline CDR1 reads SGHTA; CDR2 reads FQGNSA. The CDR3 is CASSPVGGTDTQYF. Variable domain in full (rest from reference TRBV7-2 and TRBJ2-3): GAGVSQSPSNKVTEKGKDVELRCDPISGHTALYWYRQSLGQGLEFLIYFQGNSAPDKSGLPSDRFSAERTGGSVSTLTIQRTQQEDSAVYLCASSPVGGTDTQYFGPGTRLTVL.

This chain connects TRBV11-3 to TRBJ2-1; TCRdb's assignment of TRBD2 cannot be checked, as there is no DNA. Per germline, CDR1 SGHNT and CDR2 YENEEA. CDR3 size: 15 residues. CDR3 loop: CASSSRQGPYNEQFF. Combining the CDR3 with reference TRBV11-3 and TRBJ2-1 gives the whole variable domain EAGVVQSPRYKIIEKKQPVAFWCNPISGHNTLYWYLQNLGQGPELLIRYENEEAVDDSQLPKDRFSAERLKGVDSTLKIQPAELGDSAVYLCASSSRQGPYNEQFFGPGTRLTVL.

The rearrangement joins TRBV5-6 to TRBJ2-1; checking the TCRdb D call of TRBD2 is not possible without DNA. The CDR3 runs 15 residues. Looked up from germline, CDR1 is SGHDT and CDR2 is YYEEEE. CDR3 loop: CASSLLAGVGNEQFF.

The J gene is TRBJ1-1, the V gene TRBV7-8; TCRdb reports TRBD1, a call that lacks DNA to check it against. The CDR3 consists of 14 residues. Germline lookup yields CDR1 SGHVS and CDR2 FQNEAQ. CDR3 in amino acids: CASTARDPNTEAFF.

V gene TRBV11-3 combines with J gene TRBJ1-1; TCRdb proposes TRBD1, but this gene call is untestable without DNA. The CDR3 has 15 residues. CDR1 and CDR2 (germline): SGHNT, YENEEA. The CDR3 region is CASIFEGSLNTEAFF. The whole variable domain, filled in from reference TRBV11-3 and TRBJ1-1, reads EAGVVQSPRYKIIEKKQPVAFWCNPISGHNTLYWYLQNLGQGPELLIRYENEEAVDDSQLPKDRFSAERLKGVDSTLKIQPAELGDSAVYLCASIFEGSLNTEAFFGQGTRLTVV.

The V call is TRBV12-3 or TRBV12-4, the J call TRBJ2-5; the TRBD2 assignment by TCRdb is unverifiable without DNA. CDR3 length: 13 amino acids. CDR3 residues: CASSGTSLETQYF.

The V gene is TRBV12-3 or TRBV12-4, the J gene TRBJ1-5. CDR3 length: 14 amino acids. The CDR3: CASSSGYSNQPQHF.

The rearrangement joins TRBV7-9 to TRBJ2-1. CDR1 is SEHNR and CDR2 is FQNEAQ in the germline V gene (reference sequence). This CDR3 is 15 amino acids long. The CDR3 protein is CGCGDELTPYNEQFF.

CDR3 protein: CASSLWPGNEQFF. This chain links TRBV10-1 with TRBJ2-1; TCRdb calls TRBD1, which cannot be checked without DNA. From germline, CDR1 is WNHNN and CDR2 SYGVQD (reference sequence). The CDR3 runs 13 residues.

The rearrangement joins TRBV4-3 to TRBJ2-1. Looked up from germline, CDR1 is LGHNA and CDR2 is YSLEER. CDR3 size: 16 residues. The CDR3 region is CASSQSVAEQVAEQFF.

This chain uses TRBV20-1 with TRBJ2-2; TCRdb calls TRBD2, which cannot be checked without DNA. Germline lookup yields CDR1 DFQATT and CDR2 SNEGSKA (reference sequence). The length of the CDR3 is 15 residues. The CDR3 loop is CSARALAGVTGELFF.

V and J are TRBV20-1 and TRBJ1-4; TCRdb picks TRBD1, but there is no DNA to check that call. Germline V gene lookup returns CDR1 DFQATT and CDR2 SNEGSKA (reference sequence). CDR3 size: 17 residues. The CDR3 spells CSARDGSGGGTNEKLFF.

The CDR3 loop reads CASRWTSGGAETQYF. The chain links TRBV2 to TRBJ2-5; TCRdb's assignment of TRBD2 cannot be checked, as there is no DNA. The CDR3 extends over 15 amino acids. Germline V gene sequence: CDR1 SNHLY, CDR2 FYNNEI.